This TCR beta chain stems from a study of cytomegalovirus exposure and HLA in healthy donors. Study-level results: The study put about 180 TCR beta chains on its list as cytomegalovirus-associated. Most TCR sequences were rare, but some public TCRs occurred in many donors.

The CDR3 is 15 residues long. The germline CDR1 and CDR2 sequences are SNHLY and FYNNEI. Trimming left V 0 bases short and J 9 bases short, with 15 bases between. A roughly 120-subject validation cohort, separate from the roughly 670-subject first cohort, supplied the donors. Generated by immunoSEQ multiplex PCR, the TCRdb table keeps only in-frame clones and is missing some. The table lists hundreds of thousands of clones, approximately 80% of them singletons. Remarks on this clone: Antigen specificity is unknown.

This chain uses TRBV2 with TRBJ2-1; perhaps TRBD2 as D (5 bases). Material for sequencing was PBMCs. This TCR was recovered from a woman in her twenties or thirties in good health and CMV-seropositive. CDR3: CASSEALSGRIEQFF. In nucleotides, the CDR3 is TGTGCCAGCAGTGAAGCCCTTTCGGGAAGGATTGAGCAGTTCTTC.